The 13 T cell receptor beta chains below come from one sample, sequenced in a study of CD8 T cells in ankylosing spondylitis. TCRdb fed the 5' RACE reads into MiXCR, producing one record per CDR3 protein. This sample has under 150,000 distinct CDR3 sequences, with roughly 8% found just once. Sample: synovial fluid, either unsorted or a sorted T cell fraction (not recorded which). The receptor set was obtained from a male donor with ankylosing spondylitis.

The chain employs TRBV19 and TRBJ1-1, with D maybe TRBD1 (5 bases). The CDR3 has 15 residues. V was shortened by 3 bases and J by 0 bases, with 11 bases between the two germline ends. Germline V gene lookup returns CDR1 LNHDA and CDR2 SQIVND (reference sequence). The CDR3 nucleotides are TGTGCCAGTAGTATGCGGGGGAGTCTGAACACTGAAGCTTTCTTT. Amino acid sequence: CASSMRGSLNTEAFF.

The rearrangement links TRBV30 to TRBJ2-7; 9 positions agree with TRBD1. V shed 0 bases, J shed 7 bases, and the junction held 7 bases outside the gene matches. CDR3 length: 14 amino acids. Germline V gene sequence: CDR1 GTSNPN, CDR2 SVGIG (reference sequence). The CDR3 coding sequence is TGTGCCTGGAGTGTGGGGGACAGGGTGGGAGAGCAGTACTTC. Its translation: CAWSVGDRVGEQYF.

This clonotype was counted at least ten times. The V call is TRBV4-1, the J call TRBJ2-1; 10 bases fit TRBD2. Germline V gene data show CDR1 as MGHRA and CDR2 as YSYEKL. CDR3 length: 15 residues. Losses at the gene ends were 2 bases for V and 3 bases for J; bases not matched to a gene: 1. The CDR3, as DNA: TGCGCCAGCAGCCAACCTAGCGGGAGCTACAATGAGCAGTTCTTC. Protein sequence: CASSQPSGSYNEQFF.

The chain recombines TRBV6-5 with TRBJ2-3; D unresolved. Germline lookup yields CDR1 MNHEY and CDR2 SVGAGI. Deletions cut 5 bases from V and 6 bases from J, with 9 bases between. CDR3 length: 12 amino acids. The chain's CDR3 is CASSNRWDTQYF. The CDR3 DNA follows: TGTGCCAGCAGTAACCGGTGGGATACGCAGTATTTT.

Ten or more counts support this clonotype. This chain links TRBV4-2 with TRBJ2-1, with TRBD2 identical over 14 bases. Trimming removed 5 bases from V and 6 bases from J; junction bases left unmatched: 9. There are 17 residues in the CDR3. Germline V CDR1 and CDR2: LGHNA, YNFKEQ. CDR3 region: CASSSGTSGGYPNEQFF. The CDR3 DNA is TGTGCCAGCAGCTCCGGGACTAGCGGGGGTTACCCCAATGAGCAGTTCTTC.

This clonotype ranks as medium-sized. At one end the junction does not follow the germline gene, possibly because of a read error. The chain recombines TRBV7-7 with TRBJ2-3; unclear D gene. Germline CDR1 is SSHAT and CDR2 is FNYEAQ (reference sequence). The CDR3 covers 13 residues. Here the CDR3 DNA reads TGTGCTAGCAGCTTAACCCCCTGGGATACGCAGTATTTT. Its translation: CASSLTPWDTQYF.

The table lists this clonotype with many counts. This chain uses TRBV6-6 with TRBJ2-7; D remains unclear. Trimming took off 6 bases at V and 3 bases at J, with 6 bases between the two ends. CDR1 and CDR2 from the germline V gene are MNHNY and SVGAGI (reference sequence). CDR3 length equals 11 residues. The CDR3 nucleotides read TGTGCCAGCAGAACACTCTACGAGCAGTACTTC. Protein product: CASRTLYEQYF.

The table lists this clonotype with many counts. The chain links TRBV7-2 to TRBJ1-1; the D is unclear. The V gene's germline CDR1 is SGHTA and CDR2 FQGNSA. The V and J ends lost 2 bases and 1 base respectively, with 8 bases between them. The CDR3 totals 14 residues. The CDR3 DNA reads TGTGCCAGCAGCTTATTTAGGAAGAACACTGAAGCTTTCTTT. It translates to CASSLFRKNTEAFF.

V usage is TRBV18 and J usage is TRBJ1-5; D remains ambiguous. The CDR3 spans 15 residues. The germline V gene has CDR1 KGHSH and CDR2 LQKENI. V was shortened by 6 bases and J by 4 bases, with 16 bases between the two germline ends. The DNA of the CDR3 is TGTGCCAGCTCCTCGGAAGGGCTAAGGAATCAGCCCCAGCATTTT. Translating it yields CASSSEGLRNQPQHF.

This clonotype was recorded at least ten times. The rearrangement joins TRBV7-9 to TRBJ2-1; possible D gene TRBD2, 7 bases. CDR1 is SEHNR, CDR2 FQNEAQ, per germline (reference sequence). The V and J ends lost 5 bases and 3 bases respectively, with 14 bases between them. The CDR3 is made up of 15 amino acids. CDR3 sequence (DNA): TGTGCCAGCAGCCTGGGGGCTAGCGGCTACAATGAGCAGTTCTTC. It specifies CASSLGASGYNEQFF. Full variable domain (remainder filled in from reference TRBV7-9 and TRBJ2-1): DTGVSQNPRHKITKRGQNVTFRCDPISEHNRLYWYRQTLGQGPEFLTYFQNEAQLEKSRLLSDRFSAERPKGSFSTLEIQRTEQGDSAMYLCASSLGASGYNEQFFGPGTRLTVL.

This clonotype was counted a few times. The chain joins TRBV7-2 to TRBJ1-5; 9 bases agree with TRBD1. Unmatched junction bases numbered 3, after V lost 4 bases and J lost 5 bases. Germline V lookup: CDR1 SGHTA, CDR2 FQGNSA. CDR3 length: 14 residues. The CDR3 protein is CASSSRTGDQPQHF. CDR3 nucleotide sequence: TGTGCCAGCAGCTCCCGGACAGGGGATCAGCCCCAGCATTTT.

Ten or more counts support this clonotype. The chain has TRBV20-1 and TRBJ1-5; a possible D gene is TRBD1 (5 bases). Germline CDR1 and CDR2: DFQATT and SNEGSKA (reference sequence). With 5 bases removed from V and 5 bases from J, the gap between germline ends came to 10 bases. The CDR3 runs to 12 residues. CDR3: CSAGQGDQPQHF. DNA for the CDR3: TGCAGTGCTGGCCAGGGTGATCAGCCCCAGCATTTT.

V gene TRBV5-8 combines with J gene TRBJ2-5; 7 bases line up with TRBD2. This CDR3 is 13 amino acids long. V dropped 4 bases and J dropped 5; count of bases not matched to a gene: 5. CDR1 SGHTS and CDR2 YDEGEE come from the germline V gene. The CDR3 bases are TGTGCCAGCAGCCCGGCCGGGAGGGAGACCCAGTACTTC. Protein product: CASSPAGRETQYF.